This entry features one T cell receptor (beta chain) sequence. TCRdb reprocessed the RACE reads with MiXCR, giving one entry per CDR3 protein. The profile covers 300,000 to 450,000 distinct CDR3 sequences, with about 5.1% appearing a single time and just over 2.5% taken by the ten largest. The sample is drawn from a study of human T cells and chemical hapten exposure. Time point specified: pre-sensitization, week 0. The sample's treatment: therapeutic diphenylcyclopropenone sensitization with weekly scalp DPC. The V and J ends lost 2 bases and 4 bases respectively, with 7 bases between them. Germline V gene sequence: CDR1 MNHEY, CDR2 SVGAGI. The CDR3 loop spans 13 amino acids.

This receptor was taken from a woman aged 50 to 65 with alopecia areata. Some clones in this sample may be carry-over from other donors' samples. The V call is TRBV6-5, the J call TRBJ2-3; possibly TRBD1 for D (5 bases). The sequences come from whole blood, collected in connection with sensitization to the hapten diphenylcyclopropenone (DPC). This CDR3 is CASSYARADTQYF. The DNA of the CDR3 is TGTGCCAGCAGTTACGCCAGGGCAGATACGCAGTATTTT.